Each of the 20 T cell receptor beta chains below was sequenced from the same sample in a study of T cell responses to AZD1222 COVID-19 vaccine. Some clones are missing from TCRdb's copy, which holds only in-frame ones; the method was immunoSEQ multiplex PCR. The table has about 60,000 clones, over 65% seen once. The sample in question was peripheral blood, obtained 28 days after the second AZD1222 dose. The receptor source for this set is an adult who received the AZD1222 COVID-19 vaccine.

The CDR3 region is CASSLFPAGTGNYEQYF. CDR3 sequence (DNA): TGTGCCAGCAGCTTATTCCCTGCGGGGACAGGGAACTACGAGCAGTACTTC. The V call is TRBV7-2, the J call TRBJ2-7, with 9 positions matching TRBD1. The CDR3 loop spans 17 amino acids. The ends lost 2 bases at V and 3 bases at J; junction bases unmatched: 11. Germline V gene lookup returns CDR1 SGHTA and CDR2 FQGNSA.

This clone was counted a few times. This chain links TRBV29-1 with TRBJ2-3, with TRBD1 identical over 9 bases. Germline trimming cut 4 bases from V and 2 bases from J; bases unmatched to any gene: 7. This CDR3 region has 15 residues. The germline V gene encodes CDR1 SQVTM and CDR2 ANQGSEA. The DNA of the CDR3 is TGCAGCGTTGGAGGCGGGACAGGGTTCACAGATACGCAGTATTTT. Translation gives CSVGGGTGFTDTQYF.

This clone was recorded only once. In DNA, the CDR3 is TGTGCCAGCAGCTTATCCGGGACCAGCACAGATACGCAGTATTTT. Translating gives CASSLSGTSTDTQYF. The rearrangement links TRBV7-2 to TRBJ2-3, with D perhaps matching TRBD1 or TRBD2 (5 bases each). The germline V gene has CDR1 SGHTA and CDR2 FQGNSA. The CDR3 covers 15 residues. V was pared by 2 bases and J by 0 bases, with 9 bases between. Filled out from reference TRBV7-2 and TRBJ2-3, the complete variable domain reads GAGVSQSPSNKVTEKGKDVELRCDPISGHTALYWYRQSLGQGLEFLIYFQGNSAPDKSGLPSDRFSAERTGGSVSTLTIQRTQQEDSAVYLCASSLSGTSTDTQYFGPGTRLTVL.

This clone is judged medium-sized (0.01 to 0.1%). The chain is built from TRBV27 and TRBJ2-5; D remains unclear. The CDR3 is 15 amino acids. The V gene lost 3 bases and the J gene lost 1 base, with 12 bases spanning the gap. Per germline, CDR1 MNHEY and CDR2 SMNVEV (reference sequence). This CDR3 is CASSFYGAAQETQYF. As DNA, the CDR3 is TGTGCCAGCAGTTTTTACGGAGCAGCCCAAGAGACCCAGTACTTC.

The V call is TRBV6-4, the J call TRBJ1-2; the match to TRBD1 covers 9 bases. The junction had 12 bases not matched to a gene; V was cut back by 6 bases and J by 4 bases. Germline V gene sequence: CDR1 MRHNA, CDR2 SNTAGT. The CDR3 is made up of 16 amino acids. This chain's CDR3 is CASRKMGQGLGYGYTF. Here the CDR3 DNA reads TGTGCCAGCAGGAAGATGGGACAGGGTCTAGGCTATGGCTACACCTTC.

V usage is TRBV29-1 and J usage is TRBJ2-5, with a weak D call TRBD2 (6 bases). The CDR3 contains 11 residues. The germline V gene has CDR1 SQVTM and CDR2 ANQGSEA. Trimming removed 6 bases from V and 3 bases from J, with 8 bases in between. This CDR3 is CSVSGEETQYF. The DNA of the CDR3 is TGCAGCGTATCGGGGGAAGAGACCCAGTACTTC.

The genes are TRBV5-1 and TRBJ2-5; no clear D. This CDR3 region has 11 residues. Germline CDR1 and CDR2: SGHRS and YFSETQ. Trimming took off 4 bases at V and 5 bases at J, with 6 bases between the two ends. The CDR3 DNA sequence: TGCGCCAGCAGCCCGAGGGAGACCCAGTACTTC. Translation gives CASSPRETQYF.

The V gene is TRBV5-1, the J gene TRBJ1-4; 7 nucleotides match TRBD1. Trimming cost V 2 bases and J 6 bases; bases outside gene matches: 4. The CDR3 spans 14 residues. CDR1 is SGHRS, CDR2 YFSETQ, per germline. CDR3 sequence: CASSFTGEDEKLFF. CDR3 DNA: TGCGCCAGCAGCTTCACAGGGGAAGATGAAAAACTGTTTTTT.

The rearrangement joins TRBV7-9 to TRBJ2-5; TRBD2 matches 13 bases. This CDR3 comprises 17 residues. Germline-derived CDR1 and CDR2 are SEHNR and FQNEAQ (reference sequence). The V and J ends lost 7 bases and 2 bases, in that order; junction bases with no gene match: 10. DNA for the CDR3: TGTGCCAGCAACCGAAGACTAGCGGGGGGATCACAAGAGACCCAGTACTTC. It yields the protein CASNRRLAGGSQETQYF.

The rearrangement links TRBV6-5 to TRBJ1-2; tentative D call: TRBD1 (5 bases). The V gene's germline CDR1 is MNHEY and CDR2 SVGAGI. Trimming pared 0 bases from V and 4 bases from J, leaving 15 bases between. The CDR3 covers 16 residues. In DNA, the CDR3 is TGTGCCAGCAGTTACTCGACCCAGGGTACCTTCTATGGCTACACCTTC. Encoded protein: CASSYSTQGTFYGYTF.

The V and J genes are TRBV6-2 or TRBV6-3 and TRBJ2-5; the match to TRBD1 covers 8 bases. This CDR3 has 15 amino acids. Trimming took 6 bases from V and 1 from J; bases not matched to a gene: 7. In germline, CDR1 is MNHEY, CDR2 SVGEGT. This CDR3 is CASSPPGQGQETQYF. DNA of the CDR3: TGTGCCAGCAGCCCCCCTGGACAGGGCCAAGAGACCCAGTACTTC.

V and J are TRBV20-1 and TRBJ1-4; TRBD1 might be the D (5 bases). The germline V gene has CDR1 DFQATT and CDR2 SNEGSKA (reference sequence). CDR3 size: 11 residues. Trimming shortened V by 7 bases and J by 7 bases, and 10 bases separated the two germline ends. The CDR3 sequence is CSVGGSEKLFF. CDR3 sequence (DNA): TGCAGTGTTGGGGGGAGTGAAAAACTGTTTTTT.

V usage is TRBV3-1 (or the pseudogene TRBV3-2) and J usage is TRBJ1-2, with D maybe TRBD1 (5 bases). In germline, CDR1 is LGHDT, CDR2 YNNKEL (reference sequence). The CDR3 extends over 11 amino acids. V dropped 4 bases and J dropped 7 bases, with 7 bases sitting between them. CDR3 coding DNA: TGTGCCAGCAGCCCGGGACGTGGCTACACCTTC. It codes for CASSPGRGYTF.

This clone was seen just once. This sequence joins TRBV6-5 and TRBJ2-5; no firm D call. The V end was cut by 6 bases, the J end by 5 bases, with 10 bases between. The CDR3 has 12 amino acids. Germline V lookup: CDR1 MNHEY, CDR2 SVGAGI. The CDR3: CASSPIPETQYF. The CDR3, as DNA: TGTGCCAGCAGCCCCATCCCCGAGACCCAGTACTTC.

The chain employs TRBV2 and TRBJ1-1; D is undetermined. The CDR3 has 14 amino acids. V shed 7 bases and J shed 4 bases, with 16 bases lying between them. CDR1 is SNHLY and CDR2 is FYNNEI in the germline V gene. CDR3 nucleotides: TGTGCCAGCATCCCCGAGCTCGGGGTCACTGAAGCTTTCTTT. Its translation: CASIPELGVTEAFF.

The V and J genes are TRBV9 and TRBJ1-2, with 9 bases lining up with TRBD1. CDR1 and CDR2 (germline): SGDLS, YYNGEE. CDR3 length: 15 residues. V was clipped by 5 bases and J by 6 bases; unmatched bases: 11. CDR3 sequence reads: CASRAASGTGNGYTF. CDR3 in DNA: TGTGCCAGCAGAGCCGCCTCCGGGACAGGGAATGGCTACACCTTC.

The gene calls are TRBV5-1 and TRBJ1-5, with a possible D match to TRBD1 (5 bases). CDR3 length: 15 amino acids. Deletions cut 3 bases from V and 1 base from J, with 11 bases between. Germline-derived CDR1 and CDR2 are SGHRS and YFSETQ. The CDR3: CASSSSGGSNQPQHF. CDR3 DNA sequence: TGCGCCAGCAGCTCCTCTGGGGGAAGCAATCAGCCCCAGCATTTT.

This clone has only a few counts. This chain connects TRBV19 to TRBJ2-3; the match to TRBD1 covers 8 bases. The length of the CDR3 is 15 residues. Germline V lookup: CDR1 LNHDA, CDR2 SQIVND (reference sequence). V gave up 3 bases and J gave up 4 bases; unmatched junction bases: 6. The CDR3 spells CASSIIGQGPDTQYF. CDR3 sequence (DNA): TGTGCCAGTAGTATCATCGGACAGGGCCCAGATACGCAGTATTTT.

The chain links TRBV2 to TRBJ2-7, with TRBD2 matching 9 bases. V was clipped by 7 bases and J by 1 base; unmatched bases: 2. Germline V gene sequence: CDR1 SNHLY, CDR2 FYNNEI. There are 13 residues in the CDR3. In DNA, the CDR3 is TGTGCCAGCAAGCTAGCGGGGTCCTACGAGCAGTACTTC. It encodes CASKLAGSYEQYF.

In nucleotides, the CDR3 is TGTGCCAGCAGCCAACCTGGACAGGGAGGGGATTCACCCCTCCACTTT. It is translated as CASSQPGQGGDSPLHF. J is TRBJ1-6 and V is TRBV3-1 (or the pseudogene TRBV3-2); 8 nucleotides line up with TRBD1. The CDR3 totals 16 residues. Trimming took 2 bases from V and 8 from J; bases not matched to a gene: 8. Germline V gene data show CDR1 as LGHDT and CDR2 as YNNKEL (reference sequence).